Listed below are T cell receptor beta chains from one sample, sequenced in a study of beta chain features in type 1 diabetes. Here immunoSEQ multiplex PCR was the method, and the copy in TCRdb shows in-frame clones only, minus some. The table includes about 370,000 clones, roughly a tenth detected once. Sequenced: central memory CD4+ T cells from blood. Source of these receptors: a man aged 25 to 40 with type 1 diabetes. CDR3s include the opening cysteine and the closing phenylalanine or tryptophan. The D gene is left open where the match is weak. A clone size is listed for some rows: how often the clone was seen (once, few, many), or a class if it is expanded.

NA	TRBV7-2	TRBJ1-2	NA	CASSRTGVDYGYTF	TGTGCCAGCAGTCGAACAGGCGTCGACTATGGCTACACCTTC
few	TRBV18	TRBJ2-7	TRBD1	CASSSRGQGSYEQYF	TGTGCCAGCTCATCCCGGGGACAGGGGTCCTACGAGCAGTACTTC
NA	TRBV29-1	TRBJ2-3	NA	CSVEGGTDTQYF	TGCAGCGTTGAAGGAGGGACAGATACGCAGTATTTT
NA	TRBV27	TRBJ1-5	NA	CASRSGTAQPQHF	TGTGCCAGCAGGTCAGGAACAGCCCAGCCCCAGCATTTT
once	TRBV10-3	TRBJ2-1	NA	CAISLGGPIEGYNEQFF	TGTGCCATCAGCCTTGGAGGGCCAATCGAAGGGTACAATGAGCAGTTCTTC
many	TRBV5-8	TRBJ2-5	NA	CASSPLQETQYF	TGTGCCAGCAGCCCCCTCCAAGAGACCCAGTACTTC
NA	TRBV5-1	TRBJ2-1	TRBD2	CASSAGTNHVDEQFF	TGCGCCAGCAGCGCGGGGACTAATCACGTTGATGAGCAGTTCTTC
NA	TRBV27	TRBJ2-2	TRBD2	CASSQSLTSGRSGGELFF	TGTGCCAGCAGCCAATCCTTGACTAGCGGGAGAAGTGGCGGGGAGCTGTTTTTT
NA	TRBV19	TRBJ2-3	NA	CASRLTGDTQYF	TGTGCCAGTAGACTGACGGGGGATACGCAGTATTTT
few	TRBV6-5	TRBJ1-5	NA	CASSPGAAPGPQHF	TGTGCCAGCAGCCCTGGGGCAGCCCCTGGGCCCCAGCATTTT
few	TRBV10-2	TRBJ2-7	TRBD2	CASSALAGSTEQYF	TGCGCCAGCAGTGCGCTAGCGGGATCGACCGAGCAGTACTTC
few	TRBV19	TRBJ2-1	NA	CASSSRGWEGLNEQFF	TGTGCCAGCTCATCGAGGGGGTGGGAGGGCCTGAATGAGCAGTTCTTC
many	TRBV5-1	TRBJ1-1	NA	CASSLRQVNTEAFF	TGCGCCAGCAGCTTGAGACAGGTTAACACTGAAGCTTTCTTT
few	TRBV28	TRBJ2-4	NA	CASSLRGDGWQYF	TGTGCCAGCAGTTTGAGGGGAGATGGGTGGCAGTACTTC
few	TRBV18	TRBJ2-3	NA	CASSLSDTQYF	TGTGCCAGCTCACTTTCAGATACGCAGTATTTT
NA	TRBV10-3	TRBJ1-5	NA	CAISESSSTPQHF	TGTGCCATCAGTGAGTCTTCTTCGACCCCCCAGCATTTT
NA	TRBV7-9	TRBJ1-5	TRBD1	CANSTGQGWGQPQHF	TGTGCCAACAGTACGGGACAGGGATGGGGTCAGCCCCAGCATTTT
few	TRBV29-1	TRBJ2-2	NA	CSADPQNTGELFF	TGCAGCGCCGACCCTCAGAACACCGGGGAGCTGTTTTTT
few	TRBV11-2	TRBJ1-1	NA	CASSSQRNTEAFF	TGTGCCAGCAGCTCTCAGAGGAACACTGAAGCTTTCTTT
few	TRBV19	TRBJ2-7	TRBD1	CASSYRTGTGDYEQYF	TGTGCCAGTAGTTACCGTACCGGGACAGGAGATTACGAGCAGTACTTC
NA	TRBV6-5	TRBJ1-2	TRBD1	CASTLQGGGYTF	TGTGCCAGCACTCTACAGGGGGGTGGCTACACCTTC
NA	TRBV28	TRBJ1-1	NA	CASSGGPVEAFF	TGTGCCAGCAGTGGGGGACCTGTCGAAGCTTTCTTT
NA	TRBV9	TRBJ2-5	NA	CASSEDWWPQETQYF	TGTGCCAGCAGCGAGGACTGGTGGCCCCAAGAGACCCAGTACTTC
NA	TRBV19	TRBJ2-7	NA	CASSPSGAEFYEQYF	TGTGCCAGTTCGCCATCCGGGGCCGAGTTCTACGAGCAGTACTTC
few	TRBV9	TRBJ2-2	TRBD2	CASRLAGGTGELFF	TGTGCCAGTCGCCTAGCGGGAGGCACCGGGGAGCTGTTTTTT
NA	TRBV14	TRBJ1-2	TRBD1	CASSPGGTAPYGYTF	TGTGCCAGCAGCCCAGGGGGGACAGCGCCCTATGGCTACACCTTC
many	TRBV7-2	TRBJ2-1	NA	CASSLDPSSYNEQFF	TGTGCCAGCAGCTTAGACCCGAGCTCCTACAATGAGCAGTTCTTC
NA	TRBV20-1	TRBJ1-2	NA	CSAVRGWGYTF	TGCAGTGCTGTCAGGGGCTGGGGCTACACCTTC
NA	TRBV9	TRBJ1-5	NA	CASSRYGGNQPQHF	TGTGCCAGCAGCCGTTATGGGGGCAATCAGCCCCAGCATTTT
NA	TRBV21-1	TRBJ2-5	NA	CASSKSETQYF	TGTGCCAGCAGCAAGTCGGAGACCCAGTACTTC
NA	TRBV30	TRBJ1-5	NA	CAWSVQDDQPQHF	TGTGCCTGGAGTGTTCAGGATGATCAGCCCCAGCATTTT
many	TRBV5-1	TRBJ1-2	NA	CASKFEGTDGYTF	TGCGCCAGCAAGTTTGAGGGGACGGATGGCTACACCTTC
NA	TRBV10-3	TRBJ1-4	TRBD1	CASSLTGGRNEKLFF	TGTGCCAGCAGCTTAACAGGGGGTCGAAATGAAAAACTGTTTTTT
NA	TRBV7-2	TRBJ2-5	TRBD2	CASSLLAGDGETQYF	TGTGCCAGCAGCTTACTAGCGGGAGATGGAGAGACCCAGTACTTC
NA	TRBV4-1	TRBJ2-1	NA	CASSLIDREDNEQFF	TGCGCCAGCAGTCTCATTGACAGGGAGGACAATGAGCAGTTCTTC
NA	TRBV19	TRBJ2-7	TRBD1	CASSPGQGFDEQYF	TGTGCCAGTAGCCCGGGACAGGGGTTCGACGAGCAGTACTTC
NA	TRBV5-4	TRBJ1-2	TRBD1	CASSSPGQGAGYGYTF	TGTGCCAGCAGCTCCCCTGGACAGGGGGCCGGCTATGGCTACACCTTC
few	TRBV28	TRBJ2-6	TRBD1	CASSPGQGLAGANVLTF	TGTGCCAGCAGCCCAGGACAGGGGCTGGCTGGGGCCAACGTCCTGACTTTC
NA	TRBV6-5	TRBJ2-3	TRBD2	CASCQRGDTQYF	TGTGCCAGCTGCCAGCGGGGAGATACGCAGTATTTT
many	TRBV28	TRBJ2-5	NA	CASSLKETQYF	TGTGCCAGCAGTTTAAAGGAGACCCAGTACTTC
NA	TRBV27	TRBJ2-5	TRBD1	CASRTGQGPFETQYF	TGTGCCAGCAGGACCGGACAGGGACCGTTCGAGACCCAGTACTTC
NA	TRBV7-2	TRBJ1-5	NA	CASSLERQWGAQPQHF	TGTGCCAGCAGCTTAGAGCGCCAGTGGGGAGCTCAGCCCCAGCATTTT
NA	TRBV28	TRBJ1-5	NA	CASMGGWGNQPQHF	TGTGCCAGCATGGGGGGATGGGGCAATCAGCCCCAGCATTTT
few	TRBV6-4	TRBJ2-6	TRBD1	CASSQGAGANVLTF	TGTGCCAGCAGCCAGGGGGCTGGGGCCAACGTCCTGACTTTC
many	TRBV28	TRBJ1-2	NA	CASRPPAPSDYTF	TGTGCCAGCAGACCCCCAGCTCCCTCGGACTACACCTTC
NA	TRBV18	TRBJ1-5	NA	CASSPDRRDQPQHF	TGTGCCAGCTCACCCGACAGAAGAGATCAGCCCCAGCATTTT
many	TRBV13	TRBJ2-3	TRBD2	CASSRTAGGGTDTQYF	TGTGCCAGCAGCCGAACAGCGGGAGGAGGAACAGATACGCAGTATTTT
few	TRBV5-4	TRBJ2-1	TRBD2	CASSPTSDSYNEQFF	TGTGCCAGCAGCCCGACTAGCGACTCCTACAATGAGCAGTTCTTC